This TCR beta chain was sequenced during a study of shared clonotypes between healthy human individuals. Trimming removed 5 bases at V and 6 bases at J, with 16 bases between. The germline gives CDR1 SEHNR, CDR2 FQNEAQ (reference sequence). CDR3 length: 15 amino acids. In its sample, this clone was seen once. Naive CD8 cells lacked CD45RO and underwent positive selection for CCR7, leaving out terminally differentiated effector memory CD45RA+ cells. The study drew its donors from healthy HIV-negative adults without recent acute infections or vaccinations. Profiled with immunoSEQ multiplex PCR; TCRdb holds only in-frame clones, not every one. The profile covers about 2 million clones, with about 94% appearing a single time and 1.1% taken by the ten largest.

The chain couples TRBV7-9 to TRBJ2-2, with D possibly called TRBD1 or TRBD2 (7 bases each). The receptor comes from a man younger than 35 in good health. The sequenced material came from naive CD8+ T cells sorted from blood. The CDR3 region is CASSPAGGGSGELFF. The CDR3 DNA reads TGTGCCAGCAGCCCCGCAGGGGGGGGGTCCGGGGAGCTGTTTTTT.